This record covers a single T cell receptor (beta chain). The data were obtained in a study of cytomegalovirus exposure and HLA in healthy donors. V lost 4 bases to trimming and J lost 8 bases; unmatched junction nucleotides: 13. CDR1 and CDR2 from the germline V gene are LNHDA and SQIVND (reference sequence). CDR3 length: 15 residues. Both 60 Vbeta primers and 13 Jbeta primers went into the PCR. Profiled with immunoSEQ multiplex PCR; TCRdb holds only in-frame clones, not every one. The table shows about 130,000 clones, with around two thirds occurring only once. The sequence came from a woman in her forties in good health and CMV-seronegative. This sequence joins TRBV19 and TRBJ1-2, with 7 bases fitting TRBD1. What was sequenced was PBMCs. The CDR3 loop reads CASSNPDDRVGGYTF. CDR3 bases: TGTGCCAGTAGTAACCCCGACGACAGGGTAGGGGGCTACACCTTC.